A single sample gave rise to the 26 T cell receptor beta chains below, sequenced in a study of radiotherapy plus CTLA-4 blockade in lung cancer. Method: immunoSEQ multiplex PCR; TCRdb's copy keeps in-frame clones and lacks some. There are some 73,000 clones in the sample; about 78% occur only once, and roughly 22% lies in the top ten. This sample comprised peripheral blood, obtained from a patient treated with radiotherapy plus ipilimumab. Receptor source: a human donor with non-small cell lung cancer whose response to radiotherapy plus ipilimumab could not be evaluated. Some clones in this sample may be carry-over from other donors' samples.

The chain carries TRBV28 and TRBJ1-5; 7 positions agree with TRBD1. The CDR3 runs to 15 residues. Losses at the gene ends were 2 bases for V and 5 bases for J; bases not matched to a gene: 6. Per germline, CDR1 MDHEN and CDR2 SYDVKM. The CDR3 loop is CASSLIDREDQPQHF. In DNA, the CDR3 is TGTGCCAGCAGTTTAATAGACAGGGAGGATCAGCCCCAGCATTTT.

Only one count was recorded for this clone. The chain joins TRBV7-2 to TRBJ2-5; TRBD2 is a possible D gene (6 bases). Trimming left V 5 bases short and J 1 base short, with 17 bases between. This CDR3 is 16 amino acids long. Germline lookup yields CDR1 SGHTA and CDR2 FQGNSA. The CDR3 protein is CASSRGWAETQETQYF. The CDR3 DNA sequence: TGTGCCAGCAGCCGGGGGTGGGCGGAAACCCAAGAGACCCAGTACTTC.

The chain combines TRBV4-1 with TRBJ2-1; D possibly corresponds to TRBD2 (5 bases). The germline gives CDR1 MGHRA, CDR2 YSYEKL. V was cut by 6 bases and J by 7 bases, with 25 bases left in between. The CDR3 totals 17 residues. CDR3 nucleotides: TGCGCCAGCAGTCCCCTATTGGAAGCCGATCGGAGGAATGAGCAGTTCTTC. It is translated as CASSPLLEADRRNEQFF.

The J gene is TRBJ1-2, the V gene TRBV25-1; D is unresolved. Deletions cut 3 bases from V and 7 bases from J, with 3 bases between. This CDR3 is built from 10 residues. Germline V gene data show CDR1 as MGHDK and CDR2 as SYGVNS. In DNA, the CDR3 is TGTGCCAGCAGTGACAGTGGCTACACCTTC. Its protein is CASSDSGYTF.

The chain couples TRBV28 to TRBJ1-2; D is perhaps TRBD1 (6 bases). The CDR3 totals 14 residues. In germline, CDR1 is MDHEN, CDR2 SYDVKM. Trimming shortened V by 8 bases and J by 2 bases, and 15 bases separated the two germline ends. CDR3 loop: CASCPRGANYGYTF. The CDR3 nucleotides are TGTGCCAGCTGTCCCAGGGGCGCCAACTATGGCTACACCTTC.

The genes are TRBV14 and TRBJ1-2; TRBD1 is a possible D gene (5 bases). Per germline, CDR1 SGHDN and CDR2 FVKESK. The V end was cut by 1 base, the J end by 10 bases, with 16 bases between. The CDR3 extends over 14 amino acids. CDR3 region: CASSQAPRGSPYTF. The DNA for the CDR3 is TGTGCCAGCAGCCAAGCCCCACGGGGGTCCCCCTACACCTTC.

The chain uses TRBV6-5 and TRBJ1-1, with TRBD1 as a possible D gene (6 bases). V lost 2 bases to trimming and J lost 13 bases, with 17 bases between them. The CDR3 runs to 13 residues. From germline, CDR1 is MNHEY and CDR2 SVGAGI. CDR3 DNA: TGTGCCAGCAGTTACCCTGGAACAGGGTTATTTTTCTTT. It translates to CASSYPGTGLFFF.

With respect to this clone: At one of its ends the junction is not consistent with the germline gene, which may arise from a read error. This rearrangement joins TRBV7-7 to TRBJ1-4, with D possibly TRBD1 on 6 matching bases. The CDR3 loop spans 22 amino acids. Looked up from germline, CDR1 is SSHAT and CDR2 is FNYEAQ (reference sequence). The CDR3 reads CASSLVMREADSTRATNEKLFF. The CDR3 DNA follows: TGTGCTAGCAGCTTAGTAATGAGAGAGGCGGACAGCACTAGGGCAACTAATGAAAAACTGTTTTTT. The entire variable domain, with the rest obtained from reference TRBV7-7 and TRBJ1-4, is as follows: GAGVSQSPRYKVTKRGQDVTLRCDPISSHATLYWYQQALGQGPEFLTYFNYEAQPDKSGLPSDRFSAERPEGSISTLTIQRTEQRDSAMYRCASSLVMREADSTRATNEKLFFGSGTQLSVL.

The gene calls are TRBV19 and TRBJ2-2, with D hard to call. The germline gives CDR1 LNHDA, CDR2 SQIVND (reference sequence). V was cut by 0 bases and J by 4 bases, with 9 bases left in between. The CDR3 is 15 residues long. In DNA, the CDR3 is TGTGCCAGTAGTATAGATCTCCGGTCCACCGGGGAGCTGTTTTTT. Translating gives CASSIDLRSTGELFF.

The gene calls are TRBV9 and TRBJ1-5; 8 bases are a match to TRBD1. With 0 bases clipped from V and 4 bases from J, the junction kept 3 bases outside the gene matches. CDR3 length: 15 residues. The germline gives CDR1 SGDLS, CDR2 YYNGEE. Written as DNA, the CDR3 is TGTGCCAGCAGCGTAGAGGACAGGGTAAATCAGCCCCAGCATTTT. This encodes CASSVEDRVNQPQHF.

V is TRBV10-3 and J is TRBJ1-1; 9 bases are shared with TRBD1. V trimming: 10 bases; J trimming: 8 bases; junction bases outside the gene matches: 8. This CDR3 contains 12 residues. The germline V gene encodes CDR1 ENHRY and CDR2 SYGVKD. This chain's CDR3 is CATTGGYGEAFF. The CDR3 bases are TGTGCCACCACAGGGGGCTACGGAGAAGCTTTCTTT.

This rearrangement joins TRBV2 to TRBJ2-1, with 10 positions matching TRBD2. Germline values: CDR1 SNHLY, CDR2 FYNNEI. This CDR3 has 16 amino acids. The trim removed 4 bases at V and 3 bases at J, leaving 6 bases unmatched. The CDR3 loop is CASSAWSGGVYNEQFF. The CDR3 bases are TGTGCCAGCAGTGCGTGGAGCGGGGGGGTCTACAATGAGCAGTTCTTC.

The CDR3 bases are TGTGCCAGCAGCGTAGGGCCCGGAGGGCCGGGATCCTACAATGAGCAGTTCTTC. Translation: CASSVGPGGPGSYNEQFF. This chain uses TRBV9 with TRBJ2-1; possibly TRBD2 for D (6 bases). This CDR3 has 18 amino acids. V lost 0 bases to trimming and J lost 1 base, with 17 bases between them. Germline CDR1 is SGDLS and CDR2 is YYNGEE. Full variable domain (remainder filled in from reference TRBV9 and TRBJ2-1): DSGVTQTPKHLITATGQRVTLRCSPRSGDLSVYWYQQSLDQGLQFLIQYYNGEERAKGNILERFSAQQFPDLHSELNLSSLELGDSALYFCASSVGPGGPGSYNEQFFGPGTRLTVL.

By share, this clone counts as medium-sized. The chain employs TRBV6-1 and TRBJ1-5; 7 nucleotides match TRBD1. Trimming cost V 4 bases and J 1 base; bases outside gene matches: 4. Germline V lookup: CDR1 MNHNS, CDR2 SASEGT. This CDR3 region has 15 residues. The CDR3 sequence is CASSGQGFSNQPQHF. The CDR3 nucleotides read TGTGCCAGCAGTGGACAGGGTTTCAGCAATCAGCCCCAGCATTTT.

The V and J genes are TRBV27 and TRBJ1-2; weak D call: TRBD1 (6 bases). V was shortened by 1 base and J by 7 bases, with 16 bases between the two germline ends. The CDR3 spans 15 residues. CDR1 and CDR2 from the germline V gene are MNHEY and SMNVEV (reference sequence). CDR3 nucleotides: TGTGCCAGCAGTTTATTTCGGGGGGCTGAGGGTGGCTACACCTTC. Translation gives CASSLFRGAEGGYTF.

The V call is TRBV9, the J call TRBJ2-1; 7 bases are shared with TRBD2. The CDR3 covers 16 residues. V lost 0 bases to trimming and J lost 1 base; unmatched junction nucleotides: 4. Germline V gene sequence: CDR1 SGDLS, CDR2 YYNGEE. CDR3 loop: CASSVGGSGSYNEQFF. CDR3 in DNA: TGTGCCAGCAGCGTAGGAGGTAGCGGGTCCTACAATGAGCAGTTCTTC.

This clone was counted a few times. The junction does not match germline at one end; this may be a read error. This CDR3 reads CTSSGEGSSYEQYF. In DNA form, the CDR3 reads TGTACCAGCTCAGGGGAGGGCAGCTCCTACGAGCAGTACTTC. This rearrangement joins TRBV18 to TRBJ2-7, with TRBD2 as a possible D gene (7 bases). The V gene's germline CDR1 is KGHSH and CDR2 LQKENI. The length of the CDR3 is 14 residues.

V gene TRBV7-3 combines with J gene TRBJ1-1; 8 positions agree with TRBD1. The CDR3 is 15 residues long. The trim removed 2 bases at V and 4 bases at J, leaving 6 bases unmatched. Germline-derived CDR1 and CDR2 are SGHTA and FQGTGA. CDR3 residues: CASSLSPGGGTEAFF. The CDR3, as DNA: TGTGCCAGCAGCTTATCTCCAGGGGGCGGCACTGAAGCTTTCTTT.

The chain carries TRBV7-9 and TRBJ2-2, with D possibly TRBD2 on 7 matching bases. CDR3 length: 16 amino acids. The germline V and J ends were trimmed by 5 bases and 1 base, with 14 bases remaining between them. Germline CDR1 reads SEHNR; CDR2 reads FQNEAQ (reference sequence). The CDR3: CASSKAGEGNTGELFF. CDR3 coding DNA: TGTGCCAGCAGCAAAGCAGGGGAGGGGAACACCGGGGAGCTGTTTTTT.

The J gene is TRBJ1-6, the V gene TRBV6-5; maybe TRBD1 (6 bases). From germline, CDR1 is MNHEY and CDR2 SVGAGI. This CDR3 contains 14 residues. V gave up 5 bases and J gave up 6 bases, with 11 bases separating them. The CDR3 nucleotides read TGTGCCAGCAGTAGAGGACAGAGTAATTCACCCCTCCACTTT. Translating it yields CASSRGQSNSPLHF.

This clone was picked up one time. The chain joins TRBV5-1 to TRBJ1-5; TRBD1 might be the D (5 bases). Germline loops: CDR1 SGHRS, CDR2 YFSETQ. The V gene lost 2 bases and the J gene lost 0 bases, with 21 bases spanning the gap. The CDR3 runs to 19 residues. The CDR3 DNA reads as TGCGCCAGCAGCTTTTCGGGTCTACGGGGGATCCGTAGCAATCAGCCCCAGCATTTT. Its protein is CASSFSGLRGIRSNQPQHF. Using reference TRBV5-1 and TRBJ1-5 for the parts outside the CDR3, the full variable domain is KAGVTQTPRYLIKTRGQQVTLSCSPISGHRSVSWYQQTPGQGLQFLFEYFSETQRNKGNFPGRFSGRQFSNSRSEMNVSTLELGDSALYLCASSFSGLRGIRSNQPQHFGDGTRLSIL.

The chain couples TRBV7-2 to TRBJ1-2; no clear D. The CDR3 runs 15 residues. Trimming removed 6 bases at V and 4 bases at J, with 18 bases between. Per germline, CDR1 SGHTA and CDR2 FQGNSA. CDR3 protein: CASSPQSPAGYGYTF. For the CDR3, the DNA is TGTGCCAGCAGTCCACAGAGCCCTGCTGGCTATGGCTACACCTTC.

V usage is TRBV27 and J usage is TRBJ2-1; D is unclear. The germline CDR1 and CDR2 sequences are MNHEY and SMNVEV (reference sequence). The V end lost 2 bases, the J end lost 1 base, and 6 bases lay between the germline ends. The CDR3 extends over 14 amino acids. CDR3 region: CASSLPPSYNEQFF. CDR3 DNA sequence: TGTGCCAGCAGTTTACCCCCGTCCTACAATGAGCAGTTCTTC.

The V and J genes are TRBV7-9 and TRBJ1-2; D is perhaps TRBD1 (5 bases). Trimming left V 4 bases short and J 4 bases short, with 13 bases between. This CDR3 is 14 amino acids long. Germline V gives CDR1 SEHNR, CDR2 FQNEAQ (reference sequence). CDR3 nucleotides: TGTGCCAGCAGCTCAGGGTTGTCCAGCTATGGCTACACCTTC. Translating gives CASSSGLSSYGYTF.

This clone was seen only a few times. CDR3 nucleotides: TGTGCCAGCAGCACCTACGGGACAGGGAGACGCTTAAGCTACAATGAGCAGTTCTTC. Translated: CASSTYGTGRRLSYNEQFF. The V and J genes are TRBV13 and TRBJ2-1, with 9 bases that match TRBD1. The V gene end was trimmed by 5 bases and the J gene end by 3 bases; junction bases not matched to a gene: 17. The CDR3 spans 19 residues. CDR1 and CDR2 (germline): PRHDT, FYEKMQ (reference sequence).

This clone was found a few times. The chain joins TRBV28 to TRBJ2-2; 7 bases align to TRBD1. The germline V gene has CDR1 MDHEN and CDR2 SYDVKM. This CDR3 is built from 15 residues. V shed 2 bases and J 7 bases; nucleotides not matched to a gene: 7. CDR3 nucleotides: TGTGCCAGCAGTTTAACCCGACAGGGTGGCGGGGAGCTGTTTTTT. Its protein product is CASSLTRQGGGELFF.